The following is a TCR beta chain sequence with its context. What it binds is not known. This sample is drawn from a study of T cell responses to AZD1222 COVID-19 vaccine. Study observations and caveats: CD4 TCRs covered the whole spike, strongest at regions 160-218 and 743-854. With two AZD1222 doses given, Spike-specific TCR breadth and depth both rose.

The ends were cut back, 4 bases at V and 6 bases at J, with 22 bases in the middle. Germline assignment: CDR1 SNHLY and CDR2 FYNNEI. The CDR3 runs 17 residues. The protocol was immunoSEQ multiplex PCR, while the TCRdb copy is restricted to in-frame clones and leaves out a portion. The sample yields around 160,000 clones, 94% seen once. This TCR derives from an adult in good health. This specimen consisted of peripheral blood, obtained on day 0 of AZD1222 vaccination. The genes are TRBV2 and TRBJ2-1; D is perhaps TRBD2 (6 bases). The CDR3 is CASSARRGTHQGNEQFF. Written as DNA, the CDR3 is TGTGCCAGCAGTGCCCGCCGTGGGACTCACCAGGGCAATGAGCAGTTCTTC.